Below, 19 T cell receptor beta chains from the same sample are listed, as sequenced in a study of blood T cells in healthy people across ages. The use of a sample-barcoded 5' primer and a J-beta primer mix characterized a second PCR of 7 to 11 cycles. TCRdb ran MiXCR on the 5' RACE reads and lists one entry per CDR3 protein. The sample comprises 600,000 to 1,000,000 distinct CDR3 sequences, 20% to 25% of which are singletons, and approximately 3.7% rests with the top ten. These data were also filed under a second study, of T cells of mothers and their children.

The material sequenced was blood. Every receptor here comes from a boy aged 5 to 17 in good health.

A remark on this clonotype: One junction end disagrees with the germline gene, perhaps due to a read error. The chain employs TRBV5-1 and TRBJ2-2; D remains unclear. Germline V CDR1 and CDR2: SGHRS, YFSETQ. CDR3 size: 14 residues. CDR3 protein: CVSSLTENTGELFF. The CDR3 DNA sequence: TGCGTCAGCAGCTTGACCGAGAACACCGGGGAGCTGTTTTTT. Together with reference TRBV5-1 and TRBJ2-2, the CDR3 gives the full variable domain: KAGVTQTPRYLIKTRGQQVTLSCSPISGHRSVSWYQQTPGQGLQFLFEYFSETQRNKGNFPGRFSGRQFSNSRSEMNVSTLELGDSALYLCVSSLTENTGELFFGEGSRLTVL.

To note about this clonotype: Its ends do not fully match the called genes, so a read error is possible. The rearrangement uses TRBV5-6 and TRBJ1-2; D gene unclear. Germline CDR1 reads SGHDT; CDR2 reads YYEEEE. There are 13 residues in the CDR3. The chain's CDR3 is CASRVGARYDYTF. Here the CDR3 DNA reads TGTGCCAGCCGTGTTGGAGCCCGCTATGACTACACCTTC.

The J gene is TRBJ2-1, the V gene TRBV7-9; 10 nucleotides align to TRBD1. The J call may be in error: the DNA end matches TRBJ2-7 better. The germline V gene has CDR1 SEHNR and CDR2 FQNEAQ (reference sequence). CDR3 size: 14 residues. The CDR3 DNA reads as TGTGCCAGCAGCGTGGACAGGGGGATCTACGAGCAGTACTTC. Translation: CASSVDRGIYEQYF.

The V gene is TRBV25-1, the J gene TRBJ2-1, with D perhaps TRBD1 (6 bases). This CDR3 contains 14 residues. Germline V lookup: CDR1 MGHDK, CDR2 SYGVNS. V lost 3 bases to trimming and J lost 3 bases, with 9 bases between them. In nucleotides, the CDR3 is TGTGCCAGCAGTGACTGGACAGACTACAATGAGCAGTTCTTC. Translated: CASSDWTDYNEQFF.

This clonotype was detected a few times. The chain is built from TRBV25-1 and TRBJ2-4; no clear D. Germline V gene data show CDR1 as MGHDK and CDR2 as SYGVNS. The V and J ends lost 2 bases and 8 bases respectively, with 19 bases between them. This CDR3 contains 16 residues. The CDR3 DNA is TGTGCCAGCAGTGAAAACGGCGGCTCGCAGAAGGACATTCAGTACTTC. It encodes CASSENGGSQKDIQYF.

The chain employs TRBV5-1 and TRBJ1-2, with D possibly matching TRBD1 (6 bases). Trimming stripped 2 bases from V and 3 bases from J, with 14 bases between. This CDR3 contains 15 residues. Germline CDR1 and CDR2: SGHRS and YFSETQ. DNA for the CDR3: TGCGCCAGCAGCTTTATACAGGGATCAGACTATGGCTACACCTTC. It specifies CASSFIQGSDYGYTF. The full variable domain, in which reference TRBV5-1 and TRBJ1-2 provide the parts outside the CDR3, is KAGVTQTPRYLIKTRGQQVTLSCSPISGHRSVSWYQQTPGQGLQFLFEYFSETQRNKGNFPGRFSGRQFSNSRSEMNVSTLELGDSALYLCASSFIQGSDYGYTFGSGTRLTVV.

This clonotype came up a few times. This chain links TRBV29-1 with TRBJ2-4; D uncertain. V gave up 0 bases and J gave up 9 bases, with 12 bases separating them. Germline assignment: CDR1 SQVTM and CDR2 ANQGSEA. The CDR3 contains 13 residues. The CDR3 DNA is TGCAGCGTTGAAGACCATACCTCGGGCATTCAGTACTTC. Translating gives CSVEDHTSGIQYF.

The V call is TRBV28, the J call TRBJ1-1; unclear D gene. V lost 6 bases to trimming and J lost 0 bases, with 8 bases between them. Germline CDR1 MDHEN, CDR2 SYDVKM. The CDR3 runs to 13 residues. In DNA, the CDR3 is TGTGCCAGCAGGGGGAAGCTGAACACTGAAGCTTTCTTT. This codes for CASRGKLNTEAFF.

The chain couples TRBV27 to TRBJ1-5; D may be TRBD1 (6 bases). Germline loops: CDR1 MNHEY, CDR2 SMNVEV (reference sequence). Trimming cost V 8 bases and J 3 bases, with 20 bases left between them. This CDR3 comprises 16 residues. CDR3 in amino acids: CASQKRGALNNQPQHF. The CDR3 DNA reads TGTGCCAGCCAAAAGCGGGGGGCGTTAAACAATCAGCCCCAGCATTTT.

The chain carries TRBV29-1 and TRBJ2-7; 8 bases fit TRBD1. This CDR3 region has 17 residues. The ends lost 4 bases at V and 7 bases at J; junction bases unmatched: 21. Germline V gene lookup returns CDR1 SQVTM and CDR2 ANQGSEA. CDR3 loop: CSVGGTGSGLATLEQYF. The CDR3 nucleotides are TGCAGCGTTGGGGGGACAGGATCCGGACTGGCTACGCTTGAGCAGTACTTC.

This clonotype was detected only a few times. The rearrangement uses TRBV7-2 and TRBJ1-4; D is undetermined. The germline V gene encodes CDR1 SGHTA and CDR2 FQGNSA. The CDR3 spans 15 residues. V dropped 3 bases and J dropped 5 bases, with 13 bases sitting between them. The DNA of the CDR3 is TGTGCCAGCAGCTTGGTCGGCGGAGGAAATGAAAAACTGTTTTTT. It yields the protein CASSLVGGGNEKLFF.

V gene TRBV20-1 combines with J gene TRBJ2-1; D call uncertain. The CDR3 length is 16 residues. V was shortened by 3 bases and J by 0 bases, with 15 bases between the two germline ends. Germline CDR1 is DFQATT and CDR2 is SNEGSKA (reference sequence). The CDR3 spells CSASGGNRSSYNEQFF. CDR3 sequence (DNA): TGCAGTGCTAGCGGCGGCAATAGGAGCTCCTACAATGAGCAGTTCTTC.

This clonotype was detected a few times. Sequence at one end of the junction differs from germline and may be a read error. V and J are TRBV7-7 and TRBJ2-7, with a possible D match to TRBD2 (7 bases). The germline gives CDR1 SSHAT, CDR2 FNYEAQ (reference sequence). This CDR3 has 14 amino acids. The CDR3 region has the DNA TGTGCTAGCAGCCGTTCGGGGGGCCTAGGCGAGCAGTACTTC. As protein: CASSRSGGLGEQYF.

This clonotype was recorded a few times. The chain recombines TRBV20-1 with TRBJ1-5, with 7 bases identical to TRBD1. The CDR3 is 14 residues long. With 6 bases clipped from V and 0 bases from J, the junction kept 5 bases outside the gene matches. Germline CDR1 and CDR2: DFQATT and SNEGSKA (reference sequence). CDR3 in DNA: TGCAGTGCCAGGGGGAGTTTTAGCAATCAGCCCCAGCATTTT. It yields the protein CSARGSFSNQPQHF.

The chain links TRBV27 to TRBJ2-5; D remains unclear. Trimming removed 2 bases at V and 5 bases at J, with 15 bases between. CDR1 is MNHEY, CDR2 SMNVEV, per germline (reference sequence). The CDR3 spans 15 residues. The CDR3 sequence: CASSLSPGLGETQYF. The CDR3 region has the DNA TGTGCCAGCAGTTTAAGTCCCGGGCTTGGGGAGACCCAGTACTTC.

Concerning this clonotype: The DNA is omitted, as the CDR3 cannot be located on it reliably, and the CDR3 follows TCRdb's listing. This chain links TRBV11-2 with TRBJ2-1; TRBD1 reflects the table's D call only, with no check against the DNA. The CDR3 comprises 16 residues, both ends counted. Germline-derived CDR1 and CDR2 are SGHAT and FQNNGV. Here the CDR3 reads CASSFLWGEDYNEQFF.

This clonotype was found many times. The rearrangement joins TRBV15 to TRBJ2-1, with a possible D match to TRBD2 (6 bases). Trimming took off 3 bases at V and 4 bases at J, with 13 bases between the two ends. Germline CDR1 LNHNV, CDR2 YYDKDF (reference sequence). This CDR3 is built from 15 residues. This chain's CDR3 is CATSSGGNSYNEQFF. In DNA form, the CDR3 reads TGTGCCACCAGCAGCGGCGGGAATTCGTACAATGAGCAGTTCTTC.

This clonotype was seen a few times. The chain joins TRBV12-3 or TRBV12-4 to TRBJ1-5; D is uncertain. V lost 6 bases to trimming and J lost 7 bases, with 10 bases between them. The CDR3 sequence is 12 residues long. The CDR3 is CASSLSRQPQHF. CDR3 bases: TGTGCCAGCAGCCTCTCAAGGCAGCCCCAGCATTTT.

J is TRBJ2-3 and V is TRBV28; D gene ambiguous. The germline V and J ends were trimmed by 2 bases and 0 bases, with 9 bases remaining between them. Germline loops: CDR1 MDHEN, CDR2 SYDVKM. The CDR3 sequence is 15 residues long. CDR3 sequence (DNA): TGTGCCAGCAGTTTAATTCCGGACAGCACAGATACGCAGTATTTT. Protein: CASSLIPDSTDTQYF.